The 22 T cell receptor beta chains given below trace back to one sample, sequenced in a study of blood T cell repertoires in COVID-19. Libraries were prepared by immunoSEQ multiplex PCR; TCRdb keeps only in-frame clonotypes and omits some of them. This table has 300,000 to 400,000 clones, roughly 87% appearing once. Source material: peripheral blood. These receptors were taken from a man between 25 and 39 years old with COVID-19, enrolled during active disease.

This clone came up once. The chain is built from TRBV4-3 and TRBJ1-1; a possible D gene is TRBD1 (5 bases). The V gene lost 2 bases and the J gene lost 4 bases, with 17 bases spanning the gap. Germline CDR1 LGHNA, CDR2 YSLEER. The CDR3 runs to 16 residues. DNA for the CDR3: TGCGCCAGCAGCCAAAGATGGGAGGTCGGGGGCACTGAAGCTTTCTTT. It yields the protein CASSQRWEVGGTEAFF.

This clone came up once. This chain joins TRBV19 and TRBJ1-5; 10 nucleotides agree with TRBD1. The CDR3 contains 17 residues. Germline V gives CDR1 LNHDA, CDR2 SQIVND (reference sequence). J was trimmed by 1 base and V by 0 bases; bases with no gene match: 3. The DNA for the CDR3 is TGTGCCAGTAGTATAGAACGGACAGGGGGGAGCAATCAGCCCCAGCATTTT. Encoded protein: CASSIERTGGSNQPQHF.

V gene TRBV19 combines with J gene TRBJ1-5; no definite D call. V lost 2 bases, J lost 0 bases, and 8 bases lay in between. This CDR3 has 15 amino acids. CDR1 is LNHDA, CDR2 SQIVND, per germline (reference sequence). CDR3 amino acids: CASSISTYSNQPQHF. Written as DNA, the CDR3 is TGTGCCAGTAGTATAAGCACGTATAGCAATCAGCCCCAGCATTTT.

This sequence joins TRBV7-2 and TRBJ2-1; possible D gene TRBD2, 6 bases. This CDR3 has 12 amino acids. CDR1 and CDR2 from the germline V gene are SGHTA and FQGNSA. V lost 5 bases, J lost 16 bases, and 18 bases lay in between. In nucleotides, the CDR3 is TGTGCCAGCAGCCCAGCGTCGGGAGTGGGATTCTTC. It translates to CASSPASGVGFF.

This chain uses TRBV18 with TRBJ2-5; D call uncertain. The V and J ends lost 2 bases and 0 bases respectively, with 4 bases between them. Germline assignment: CDR1 KGHSH and CDR2 LQKENI. The CDR3 covers 13 residues. The CDR3 loop reads CASSPVNQETQYF. The CDR3 region has the DNA TGTGCCAGCTCACCAGTCAACCAAGAGACCCAGTACTTC.

This clone was counted between two and nine times. The J gene is TRBJ2-7, the V gene TRBV3-1 (or the pseudogene TRBV3-2); the match to TRBD1 covers 8 bases. With V trimmed by 3 bases and J by 2 bases, 6 bases remained unmatched. The CDR3 has 15 amino acids. Germline CDR1 is LGHDT and CDR2 is YNNKEL (reference sequence). CDR3 nucleotides: TGTGCCAGCAGCCAGGCCGGACAGGGAACCTACGAGCAGTACTTC. Its translation: CASSQAGQGTYEQYF.

This clone was seen only once. V is TRBV18 and J is TRBJ1-3; TRBD1 aligns across 7 bases. J was trimmed by 4 bases and V by 6 bases; bases with no gene match: 9. This CDR3 has 15 residues. The V gene's germline CDR1 is KGHSH and CDR2 LQKENI. DNA of the CDR3: TGTGCCAGCTCGCCCCCGGGACAGTGGGGAAACACCATATATTTT. Residues: CASSPPGQWGNTIYF.

V gene TRBV19 combines with J gene TRBJ2-5; 11 bases agree with TRBD2. There are 17 residues in the CDR3. Losses at the gene ends were 5 bases for V and 1 base for J; bases not matched to a gene: 9. Germline assignment: CDR1 LNHDA and CDR2 SQIVND (reference sequence). CDR3 region: CASSFWTSGPTQETQYF. The CDR3 DNA follows: TGTGCCAGTAGTTTCTGGACTAGCGGGCCGACCCAAGAGACCCAGTACTTC.

The chain uses TRBV5-1 and TRBJ1-1; 8 bases map to TRBD1. This CDR3 is built from 13 residues. The germline V gene encodes CDR1 SGHRS and CDR2 YFSETQ. V was clipped by 8 bases and J by 2 bases; unmatched bases: 5. The CDR3 coding sequence is TGCGCCAGTGGACAGGGAATAAACACTGAAGCTTTCTTT. This gives the protein CASGQGINTEAFF.

CDR3: CATKMTGVAEAFF. DNA of the CDR3: TGTGCCACCAAAATGACAGGGGTCGCTGAAGCTTTCTTT. This chain links TRBV24-1 with TRBJ1-1, with 8 bases that match TRBD1. CDR1 is KGHDR and CDR2 is SFDVKD in the germline V gene. The CDR3 extends over 13 amino acids. The V gene end was trimmed by 8 bases and the J gene end by 6 bases; junction bases not matched to a gene: 7.

The V call is TRBV7-8, the J call TRBJ1-4; D is ambiguous. The CDR3 sequence is 13 residues long. Germline lookup yields CDR1 SGHVS and CDR2 FQNEAQ. V lost 6 bases and J lost 8, with 13 bases in between. This CDR3 reads CASSTVVWEKLFF. As DNA, the CDR3 is TGTGCCAGCAGTACAGTGGTGTGGGAAAAACTGTTTTTT.

The gene calls are TRBV7-2 and TRBJ2-3; possible D gene TRBD2, 5 bases. CDR3 size: 16 residues. Trimming removed 5 bases from V and 2 bases from J, with 17 bases in between. The V gene's germline CDR1 is SGHTA and CDR2 FQGNSA. This CDR3 is CASSPPGNWLTDTQYF. CDR3 bases: TGTGCCAGCAGCCCCCCCGGGAATTGGCTCACAGATACGCAGTATTTT.

The V call is TRBV11-2, the J call TRBJ2-1, with 7 positions matching TRBD2. V lost 1 base, J lost 7 bases, and 7 bases stayed unmatched. This CDR3 spans 15 amino acids. Germline-derived CDR1 and CDR2 are SGHAT and FQNNGV. CDR3 region: CASSLGGRARNEQFF. As DNA, the CDR3 is TGTGCCAGCAGCTTAGGTGGGAGGGCGCGAAATGAGCAGTTCTTC.

This sequence joins TRBV28 and TRBJ1-5; tentative D call: TRBD1 (5 bases). The germline V gene encodes CDR1 MDHEN and CDR2 SYDVKM. Deletions cut 2 bases from V and 4 bases from J, with 9 bases between. The CDR3 has 14 amino acids. This CDR3 reads CASSLGRGNQPQHF. The CDR3 DNA reads as TGTGCCAGCAGTTTAGGACGGGGGAATCAGCCCCAGCATTTT.

This rearrangement joins TRBV24-1 to TRBJ1-2; 9 nucleotides match TRBD1. This CDR3 has 14 amino acids. Germline loops: CDR1 KGHDR, CDR2 SFDVKD. With V trimmed by 10 bases and J by 5 bases, 10 bases remained unmatched. The CDR3 DNA reads as TGTGCCACGCATCGACAGGGGGAGTGGTATGGCTACACCTTC. Translated, it gives CATHRQGEWYGYTF.

This clone showed up just once. For the CDR3, the DNA is TGTGCCAGCTTCCCGTCCGGGGGGTACGAGCAGTACTTC. It codes for CASFPSGGYEQYF. This chain connects TRBV18 to TRBJ2-7, with TRBD2 matching 7 bases. The germline V gene encodes CDR1 KGHSH and CDR2 LQKENI. After removal of 7 bases from V and 4 bases from J, the junction contained 7 bases not matched to a gene. The CDR3 runs 13 residues.

The sample holds one count of this clone. This CDR3 is also generated by other DNA sequences in the sample. The gene calls are TRBV3-1 (or the pseudogene TRBV3-2) and TRBJ2-7; D is unresolved. Looked up from germline, CDR1 is LGHDT and CDR2 is YNNKEL (reference sequence). V was pared by 1 base and J by 2 bases, with 3 bases between. The CDR3 consists of 12 residues. The CDR3 reads CASSQAAYEQYF. The CDR3 bases are TGTGCCAGCAGCCAAGCGGCCTACGAGCAGTACTTC.

The chain has TRBV5-1 and TRBJ2-3; TRBD2 aligns across 12 bases. The V segment lost 0 bases and the J segment 1 base; nucleotides outside the gene matches: 15. The CDR3 sequence is 21 residues long. Germline-derived CDR1 and CDR2 are SGHRS and YFSETQ. The DNA of the CDR3 is TGCGCCAGCAGCTTGGTCCCCCTAGCGGGAGGGAATGGGCGAGGCACAGATACGCAGTATTTT. Translation gives CASSLVPLAGGNGRGTDTQYF.

The chain combines TRBV28 with TRBJ1-1; no clear D. CDR3 size: 12 residues. In germline, CDR1 is MDHEN, CDR2 SYDVKM. Trimming stripped 6 bases from V and 8 bases from J, with 13 bases between. The CDR3 loop is CASREGTVEAFF. The CDR3 region has the DNA TGTGCCAGCAGGGAAGGAACAGTAGAAGCTTTCTTT.

This clone was counted a few times. The V gene is TRBV18, the J gene TRBJ2-7, with D perhaps matching TRBD2 (5 bases). There are 15 residues in the CDR3. V lost 4 bases, J lost 2 bases, and 15 bases lay in between. Germline CDR1 reads KGHSH; CDR2 reads LQKENI. In nucleotides, the CDR3 is TGTGCCAGCTCACTGCAAAGCGGTTACCCCTACGAGCAGTACTTC. As protein: CASSLQSGYPYEQYF.

V usage is TRBV4-3 and J usage is TRBJ1-4; possibly TRBD1 for D (5 bases). V shed 4 bases and J shed 5 bases, with 11 bases lying between them. This CDR3 comprises 14 residues. CDR1 and CDR2 (germline): LGHNA, YSLEER. CDR3 in DNA: TGCGCCAGCAGCCCTGGCTGGACAAATGAAAAACTGTTTTTT. Its protein product is CASSPGWTNEKLFF.

The chain combines TRBV30 with TRBJ2-7, with 13 nucleotides matching TRBD2. V gave up 2 bases and J gave up 5 bases; unmatched junction bases: 3. The CDR3 extends over 14 amino acids. CDR1 is GTSNPN, CDR2 SVGIG, per germline (reference sequence). CDR3 nucleotide sequence: TGTGCCTGGAGTCAGGGACTAGCGGGAAACGAGCAGTACTTC. Translated, it gives CAWSQGLAGNEQYF.